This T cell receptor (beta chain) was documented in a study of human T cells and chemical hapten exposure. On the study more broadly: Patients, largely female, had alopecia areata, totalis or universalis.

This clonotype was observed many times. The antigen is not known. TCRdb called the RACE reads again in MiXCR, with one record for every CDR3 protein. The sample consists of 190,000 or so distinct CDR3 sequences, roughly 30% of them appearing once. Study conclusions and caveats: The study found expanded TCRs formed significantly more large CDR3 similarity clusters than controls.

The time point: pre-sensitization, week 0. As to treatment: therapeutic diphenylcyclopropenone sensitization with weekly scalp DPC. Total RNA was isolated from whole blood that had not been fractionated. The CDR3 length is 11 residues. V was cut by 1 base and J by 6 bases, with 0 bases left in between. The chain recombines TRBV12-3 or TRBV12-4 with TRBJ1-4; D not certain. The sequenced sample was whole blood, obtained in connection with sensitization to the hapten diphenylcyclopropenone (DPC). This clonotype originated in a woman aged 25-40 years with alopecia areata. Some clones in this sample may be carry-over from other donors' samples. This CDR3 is CASSLDEKLFF. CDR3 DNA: TGTGCCAGCAGTTTAGATGAAAAACTGTTTTTT.